This passage covers 18 T cell receptor beta chains from one sample sequenced in a study of T cell responses to AZD1222 COVID-19 vaccine. Sequenced by immunoSEQ multiplex PCR; TCRdb stores in-frame clones only, minus some. In the table there are more than 150,000 clones, about 88% of which are singletons. The sequences come from peripheral blood, collected after recovery from COVID-19. These receptors came from an adult who had recovered from COVID-19.

The J gene is TRBJ2-3, the V gene TRBV19; 12 bases map to TRBD2. V was pared by 1 base and J by 1 base, with 0 bases of the junction left unmatched. Germline assignment: CDR1 LNHDA and CDR2 SQIVND (reference sequence). This CDR3 comprises 16 residues. CDR3 sequence (DNA): TGTGCCAGTAGTATAGGACTAGCGGGGGGCACAGATACGCAGTATTTT. This sequence encodes CASSIGLAGGTDTQYF.

J is TRBJ1-5 and V is TRBV19; D unclear. The CDR3 has 15 residues. The V gene's germline CDR1 is LNHDA and CDR2 SQIVND (reference sequence). Trimming took 4 bases from V and 0 from J, leaving 10 bases between them. CDR3 nucleotide sequence: TGTGCCAGTAGTACCACCGGTAATAGCAATCAGCCCCAGCATTTT. As protein: CASSTTGNSNQPQHF.

The genes are TRBV19 and TRBJ2-7, with 8 positions matching TRBD1. Per the germline V gene, CDR1 is LNHDA and CDR2 is SQIVND (reference sequence). Trimming removed 3 bases from V and 1 base from J; junction bases left unmatched: 11. The CDR3 is 17 amino acids. In DNA, the CDR3 is TGTGCCAGTAGTATCCTCGGGACAGGAGATATTTCCTACGAGCAGTACTTC. Its protein product is CASSILGTGDISYEQYF. The complete variable domain, with remaining parts taken from reference TRBV19 and TRBJ2-7, reads DGGITQSPKYLFRKEGQNVTLSCEQNLNHDAMYWYRQDPGQGLRLIYYSQIVNDFQKGDIAEGYSVSREKKESFPLTVTSAQKNPTAFYLCASSILGTGDISYEQYFGPGTRLTVT.

This clone appeared once. The chain joins TRBV13 to TRBJ1-4; D gene ambiguous. Trimming removed 3 bases at V and 0 bases at J, with 8 bases between. The CDR3 contains 15 residues. Germline CDR1 is PRHDT and CDR2 is FYEKMQ (reference sequence). CDR3 in amino acids: CASSLKGSTNEKLFF. CDR3 sequence (DNA): TGTGCCAGCAGCTTGAAGGGATCAACTAATGAAAAACTGTTTTTT.

In regard to this clone: The sample carries other DNA sequences with the same CDR3. The chain has TRBV9 and TRBJ2-7; 7 nucleotides line up with TRBD1. CDR3 length: 14 residues. Germline V gives CDR1 SGDLS, CDR2 YYNGEE. V shed 4 bases and J 2 bases; nucleotides not matched to a gene: 6. The CDR3 sequence: CASSPRDRAYEQYF. The CDR3, as DNA: TGTGCCAGCAGCCCCCGGGACAGAGCCTACGAGCAGTACTTC.

V gene TRBV4-3 combines with J gene TRBJ1-4; 9 positions match TRBD1. Unmatched junction bases numbered 4, after V lost 4 bases and J lost 7 bases. Germline values: CDR1 LGHNA, CDR2 YSLEER. This CDR3 region has 14 residues. The CDR3, as DNA: TGCGCCAGCAGCCGTACAGGGGGCGGTGAAAAACTGTTTTTT. Its protein product is CASSRTGGGEKLFF.

The gene calls are TRBV5-6 and TRBJ2-3, with 7 bases fitting TRBD1. The CDR3 runs to 12 residues. Germline-derived CDR1 and CDR2 are SGHDT and YYEEEE. J gave up 5 bases and V 4 bases, and 1 base lay outside the gene matches. Here the CDR3 reads CASSRDRDTQYF. The CDR3 DNA is TGTGCCAGCAGCCGGGACAGAGATACGCAGTATTTT.

The V call is TRBV18, the J call TRBJ1-2, with 7 bases that match TRBD1. V shed 5 bases and J 5 bases; nucleotides not matched to a gene: 11. The CDR3 spans 15 residues. Germline CDR1 reads KGHSH; CDR2 reads LQKENI. This CDR3 reads CASSLRQGNQYGYTF. CDR3 coding DNA: TGTGCCAGCTCATTACGACAGGGTAATCAATATGGCTACACCTTC. The entire variable domain, with the rest obtained from reference TRBV18 and TRBJ1-2, is as follows: NAGVMQNPRHLVRRRGQEARLRCSPMKGHSHVYWYRQLPEEGLKFMVYLQKENIIDESGMPKERFSAEFPKEGPSILRIQQVVRGDSAAYFCASSLRQGNQYGYTFGSGTRLTVV.

This clone was detected once. The chain is built from TRBV3-1 (or the pseudogene TRBV3-2) and TRBJ1-2; 8 bases match TRBD1. Trimming cost V 7 bases and J 7 bases; bases outside gene matches: 11. CDR1 LGHDT and CDR2 YNNKEL come from the germline V gene (reference sequence). This CDR3 is 14 amino acids long. CDR3 nucleotides: TGTGCCAGCACCCTGGGACAGGCCCCTGCTGGCTACACCTTC. It yields the protein CASTLGQAPAGYTF.

V gene TRBV6-2 or TRBV6-3 combines with J gene TRBJ2-7; possible D gene TRBD2, 5 bases. The germline CDR1 and CDR2 sequences are MNHEY and SVGEGT. The CDR3 totals 13 residues. V lost 4 bases and J lost 5, with 12 bases in between. CDR3: CASSFEAVHEQYF. For the CDR3, the DNA is TGTGCCAGCAGTTTCGAAGCGGTCCACGAGCAGTACTTC.

The chain recombines TRBV7-2 with TRBJ1-3; D is possibly TRBD1 (5 bases). Trimming left V 5 bases short and J 0 bases short, with 11 bases between. The CDR3 length is 15 residues. CDR1 and CDR2 from the germline V gene are SGHTA and FQGNSA. CDR3 DNA: TGTGCCAGCAGCCACGACAGAAACTCTGGAAACACCATATATTTT. It translates to CASSHDRNSGNTIYF.

V is TRBV6-5 and J is TRBJ2-5; D perhaps matches TRBD2 (6 bases). V was pared by 5 bases and J by 4 bases, with 17 bases between. The CDR3 is made up of 15 amino acids. CDR1 and CDR2 (germline): MNHEY, SVGAGI. The CDR3 region has the DNA TGTGCCAGCAGTAGACGGGACTTCTCGGGAGAGACCCAGTACTTC. The encoded protein is CASSRRDFSGETQYF.

The chain couples TRBV9 to TRBJ1-1; 8 bases align to TRBD1. V was clipped by 3 bases and J by 2 bases; unmatched bases: 3. Germline CDR1 reads SGDLS; CDR2 reads YYNGEE. This CDR3 comprises 14 residues. CDR3 nucleotide sequence: TGTGCCAGCAGCGCCGCAGGGGGCAACACTGAAGCTTTCTTT. It is translated as CASSAAGGNTEAFF.

V is TRBV27 and J is TRBJ2-7; D is possibly TRBD2 (6 bases). There are 17 residues in the CDR3. V was trimmed by 7 bases and J by 4 bases, leaving 26 bases between them. In germline, CDR1 is MNHEY, CDR2 SMNVEV (reference sequence). CDR3 in amino acids: CASTPWVVSGKGYEQYF. The DNA of the CDR3 is TGTGCCAGCACCCCATGGGTCGTTAGCGGCAAAGGGTACGAGCAGTACTTC.

V gene TRBV9 combines with J gene TRBJ2-5; D possibly corresponds to TRBD1 (7 bases). In germline, CDR1 is SGDLS, CDR2 YYNGEE. V lost 0 bases and J 0 bases, leaving 21 bases between the germline ends. CDR3 length: 19 amino acids. DNA of the CDR3: TGTGCCAGCAGCGTAGCCACCGGAGGAGGGGGCGGGTACCAAGAGACCCAGTACTTC. Protein product: CASSVATGGGGGYQETQYF.

The V and J genes are TRBV21-1 and TRBJ2-5; the table calls TRBD2, which could not be checked here. TRBV21-1 is shown as a pseudogene. This CDR3 is built from 12 residues. CDR3 protein: CASSKFLETQYF. The CDR3 nucleotides are TGTGCCAGCAGCAAATTCTTGGAGACCCAGTACTTC.

This chain connects TRBV9 to TRBJ1-1, with D hard to call. Germline-derived CDR1 and CDR2 are SGDLS and YYNGEE. The CDR3 runs 12 residues. Trimming cost V 1 base and J 8 bases, with 9 bases left between them. As DNA, the CDR3 is TGTGCCAGCAGCGTACAGGAAGGGGAAGCTTTCTTT. Protein product: CASSVQEGEAFF.

This clone was recorded once. The chain combines TRBV9 with TRBJ1-1, with 11 bases matching TRBD1. There are 18 residues in the CDR3. Trimming at V came to 4 bases and at J to 0 bases, leaving 11 bases not matched to a gene. CDR1 is SGDLS, CDR2 YYNGEE, per germline. CDR3 loop: CASSSTGQGAPMNTEAFF. The DNA of the CDR3 is TGTGCCAGCAGCTCTACTGGACAGGGGGCCCCTATGAACACTGAAGCTTTCTTT.